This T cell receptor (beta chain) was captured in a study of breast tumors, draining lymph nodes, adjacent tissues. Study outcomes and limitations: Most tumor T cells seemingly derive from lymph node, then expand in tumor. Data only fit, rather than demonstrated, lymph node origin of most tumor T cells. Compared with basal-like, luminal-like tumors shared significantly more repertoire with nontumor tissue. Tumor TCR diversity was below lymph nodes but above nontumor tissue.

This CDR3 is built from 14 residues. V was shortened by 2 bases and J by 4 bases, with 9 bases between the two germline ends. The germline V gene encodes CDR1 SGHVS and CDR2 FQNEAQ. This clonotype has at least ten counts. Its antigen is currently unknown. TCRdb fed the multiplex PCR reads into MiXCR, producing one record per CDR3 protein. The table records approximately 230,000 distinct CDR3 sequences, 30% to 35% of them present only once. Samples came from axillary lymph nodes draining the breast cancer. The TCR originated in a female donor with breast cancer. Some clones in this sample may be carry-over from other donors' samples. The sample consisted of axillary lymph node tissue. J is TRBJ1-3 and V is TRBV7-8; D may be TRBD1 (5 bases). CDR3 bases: TGTGCCAGCAGCTTACAAACAGGCGGAAACACCATATATTTT. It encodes CASSLQTGGNTIYF. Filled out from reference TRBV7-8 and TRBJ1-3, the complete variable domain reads GAGVSQSPRYKVAKRGQDVALRCDPISGHVSLFWYQQALGQGPEFLTYFQNEAQLDKSGLPSDRFFAERPEGSVSTLKIQRTQQEDSAVYLCASSLQTGGNTIYFGEGSWLTVV.